This T cell receptor beta chain was recovered during a study of shared clonotypes between healthy human individuals. Measured with immunoSEQ multiplex PCR; TCRdb has only the in-frame clones, and not every one. The sample contains some 2.3 million clones, approximately 93% of which appear only once. Germline CDR1 is KGHSH and CDR2 is LQKENI. The CDR3 has 17 amino acids. V was shortened by 5 bases and J by 7 bases, with 26 bases between the two germline ends. The rearrangement joins TRBV18 to TRBJ1-2; perhaps TRBD1 as D (6 bases). Sequenced: naive CD4+ T cells from PBMCs. Subset: CD45RA+ positively selected. This TCR derives from a young man in good health. Some clones in this sample may be carry-over from other donors' samples. CDR3 sequence: CASSSYRDTPKGGGYTF. The CDR3 DNA reads TGTGCCAGCTCATCCTACCGGGACACCCCCAAGGGGGGTGGCTACACCTTC.